These 11 T cell receptor beta chains were sequenced from one sample in a study of T cell responses to AZD1222 COVID-19 vaccine. Here immunoSEQ multiplex PCR was the method, and the copy in TCRdb shows in-frame clones only, minus some. This table has about 99,000 clones, about nine tenths appearing once. The material was peripheral blood, obtained 28 days after the second AZD1222 dose. The receptors stem from an adult who received the AZD1222 COVID-19 vaccine.

The V and J genes are TRBV15 and TRBJ2-3, with TRBD1 identical over 8 bases. V lost 5 bases, J lost 2 bases, and 3 bases stayed unmatched. The CDR3 contains 14 residues. Germline-derived CDR1 and CDR2 are LNHNV and YYDKDF (reference sequence). The CDR3 coding sequence is TGTGCCACCAGCGACAGGGGCTCCACAGATACGCAGTATTTT. Amino acids: CATSDRGSTDTQYF.

V and J are TRBV7-2 and TRBJ2-1, with D hard to call. V dropped 0 bases and J dropped 1 base, with 7 bases sitting between them. The germline gives CDR1 SGHTA, CDR2 FQGNSA. The CDR3 runs 15 residues. The CDR3 loop is CASSLAAGSYNEQFF. DNA for the CDR3: TGTGCCAGCAGCTTAGCCGCCGGTTCCTACAATGAGCAGTTCTTC.

This clone was observed once. This chain uses TRBV21-1 with TRBJ2-2; TRBD2 is the table's D call and was not checked against the DNA. TRBV21-1 is given as a pseudogene. This CDR3 has 15 amino acids. The CDR3 nucleotides read TGTGCCAGCAGCGCGAGGACTGCGGCCACCGGGGAGCTGTTTTTT. This codes for CASSARTAATGELFF.

This clone was seen a few times. V and J are TRBV19 and TRBJ2-7, with D possibly matching TRBD2 (6 bases). CDR1 is LNHDA and CDR2 is SQIVND in the germline V gene (reference sequence). The CDR3 totals 15 residues. The germline V and J ends were trimmed by 4 bases and 0 bases, with 13 bases remaining between them. The CDR3 sequence: CASSTSGRSSYEQYF. CDR3 bases: TGTGCCAGTAGTACCAGCGGGCGCAGCTCCTACGAGCAGTACTTC.

This clone came up a few times. The chain links TRBV11-2 to TRBJ1-3; 7 bases agree with TRBD1. With V trimmed by 4 bases and J by 1 base, 16 bases remained unmatched. This CDR3 has 19 amino acids. Germline loops: CDR1 SGHAT, CDR2 FQNNGV. CDR3 nucleotide sequence: TGTGCCAGCAGCTACCCTACTGGGGTGGGACAGACATCTGGAAACACCATATATTTT. Translation gives CASSYPTGVGQTSGNTIYF.

The chain uses TRBV15 and TRBJ2-7, with 7 positions matching TRBD1. The length of the CDR3 is 13 residues. The V and J ends lost 3 bases and 4 bases, in that order; junction bases with no gene match: 3. Germline V gives CDR1 LNHNV, CDR2 YYDKDF (reference sequence). The CDR3: CATSRDRRYEQYF. CDR3 DNA sequence: TGTGCCACCAGCAGGGACAGGCGATACGAGCAGTACTTC.

This rearrangement joins TRBV19 to TRBJ1-5; a possible D gene is TRBD1 (6 bases). The CDR3 spans 15 residues. The V end was cut by 7 bases, the J end by 5 bases, with 18 bases between. In germline, CDR1 is LNHDA, CDR2 SQIVND (reference sequence). The CDR3 DNA reads TGTGCCAGTACTAAGGTGACAGGAGCCTATCAGCCCCAGCATTTT. This codes for CASTKVTGAYQPQHF.

This sequence joins TRBV6-5 and TRBJ1-4; perhaps TRBD1 as D (6 bases). Trimming took off 4 bases at V and 2 bases at J, with 11 bases between the two ends. The CDR3 is made up of 15 amino acids. Germline V gives CDR1 MNHEY, CDR2 SVGAGI. In DNA form, the CDR3 reads TGTGCCAGCAGTTTCCAGGGGTGGACTAATGAAAAACTGTTTTTT. Translation gives CASSFQGWTNEKLFF.

As concerns this clone: Distinct nucleotide sequences in the sample also encode this CDR3. V is TRBV7-8 and J is TRBJ1-1; D is uncertain. The V gene lost 1 base and the J gene lost 1 base, with 4 bases spanning the gap. The CDR3 runs 13 residues. Germline-derived CDR1 and CDR2 are SGHVS and FQNEAQ. The DNA of the CDR3 is TGTGCCAGCAGCTTAGGGCAGAACACTGAAGCTTTCTTT. Translated, it gives CASSLGQNTEAFF.

V gene TRBV19 combines with J gene TRBJ2-5; no reliable D call. The CDR3 has 13 residues. V lost 3 bases and J lost 2, with 7 bases in between. Germline assignment: CDR1 LNHDA and CDR2 SQIVND (reference sequence). In DNA form, the CDR3 reads TGTGCCAGTAGTATTAGTTTTCAAGAGACCCAGTACTTC. It encodes CASSISFQETQYF.

This clone was detected once. This chain uses TRBV5-5 with TRBJ1-1; D is possibly TRBD1 (5 bases). There are 15 residues in the CDR3. Looked up from germline, CDR1 is SGHKS and CDR2 is YYEKEE (reference sequence). Trimming took 7 bases from V and 0 from J, leaving 16 bases between them. The CDR3 sequence is CASGTLGRLNTEAFF. DNA of the CDR3: TGTGCCAGCGGAACTCTGGGACGGTTGAACACTGAAGCTTTCTTT.